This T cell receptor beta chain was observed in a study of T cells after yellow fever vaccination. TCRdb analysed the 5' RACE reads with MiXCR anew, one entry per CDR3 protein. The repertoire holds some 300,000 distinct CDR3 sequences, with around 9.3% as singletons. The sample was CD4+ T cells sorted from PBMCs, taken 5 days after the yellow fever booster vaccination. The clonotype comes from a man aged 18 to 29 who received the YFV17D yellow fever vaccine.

This chain's CDR3 is CASGGTKYNSPLHF. DNA of the CDR3: TGTGCCAGCGGGGGGACTAAATATAATTCACCCCTCCACTTT. The chain joins TRBV12-3 or TRBV12-4 to TRBJ1-6; TRBD1 might be the D (5 bases). The CDR3 is 14 amino acids. V was shortened by 8 bases and J by 4 bases, with 12 bases between the two germline ends.